The TCR beta chain under discussion was sequenced for a study of CD8 T cells in ankylosing spondylitis. From germline, CDR1 is SGHDT and CDR2 YYEEEE. Trimming left V 0 bases short and J 1 base short, with 9 bases between. This CDR3 has 15 residues. This clonotype was observed a few times. One entry per CDR3 protein results from TCRdb running MiXCR on the 5' RACE reads. Here the sample spans roughly 30,000 distinct CDR3 sequences, 30% being singletons. The sample consisted of synovial fluid, either unsorted or a sorted T cell fraction (not recorded which). The TCR comes from a male donor with ankylosing spondylitis. The V gene is TRBV5-6, the J gene TRBJ2-3; D not resolved. The DNA of the CDR3 is TGTGCCAGCAGCTTGGGAGGAAAACGCACAGATACGCAGTATTTT. It translates to CASSLGGKRTDTQYF. The variable domain in full, with the rest retrieved from reference TRBV5-6 and TRBJ2-3, is DAGVTQSPTHLIKTRGQQVTLRCSPKSGHDTVSWYQQALGQGPQFIFQYYEEEERQRGNFPDRFSGHQFPNYSSELNVNALLLGDSALYLCASSLGGKRTDTQYFGPGTRLTVL.